These 30 T cell receptor beta chains share one sample of origin, sequenced in a study of identifying expanded T cells in peripheral blood. Measured with immunoSEQ multiplex PCR; TCRdb has only the in-frame clones, and not every one. The sample includes 70,000 to 100,000 clones, 88% seen only once; the top ten take roughly 20%. Sequenced material: blood. The receptor source for this set is a person aged 18 to 75 in good health.

The V gene is TRBV27, the J gene TRBJ2-1; no reliable D call. V lost 5 bases, J lost 0 bases, and 11 bases lay in between. The CDR3 has 15 residues. Germline CDR1 and CDR2: MNHEY and SMNVEV (reference sequence). CDR3 in amino acids: CASSLTRSSYNEQFF. CDR3 in DNA: TGTGCCAGCAGTCTAACCCGGAGCTCCTACAATGAGCAGTTCTTC.

The chain employs TRBV5-1 and TRBJ2-5; TRBD2 matches at 7 bases. V gave up 4 bases and J gave up 2 bases; unmatched junction bases: 8. The germline V gene has CDR1 SGHRS and CDR2 YFSETQ. The CDR3 covers 15 residues. CDR3 residues: CASSLGASGQETQYF. CDR3 sequence (DNA): TGCGCCAGCAGCCTTGGGGCTAGCGGACAAGAGACCCAGTACTTC. The full variable domain, its missing parts supplied by reference TRBV5-1 and TRBJ2-5, is KAGVTQTPRYLIKTRGQQVTLSCSPISGHRSVSWYQQTPGQGLQFLFEYFSETQRNKGNFPGRFSGRQFSNSRSEMNVSTLELGDSALYLCASSLGASGQETQYFGPGTRLLVL.

This chain joins TRBV7-2 and TRBJ2-1; no firm D call. Germline V gene lookup returns CDR1 SGHTA and CDR2 FQGNSA. The CDR3 loop spans 12 amino acids. The V end was cut by 5 bases, the J end by 6 bases, with 8 bases between. For the CDR3, the DNA is TGTGCCAGCAGCGTAAACGTCAATGAGCAGTTCTTC. Translated: CASSVNVNEQFF.

V and J are TRBV6-5 and TRBJ1-2; unclear D gene. V dropped 5 bases and J dropped 5 bases, with 9 bases sitting between them. Germline V gives CDR1 MNHEY, CDR2 SVGAGI. The CDR3 loop spans 12 amino acids. The CDR3 loop is CASSGSRYGYTF. The CDR3 coding sequence is TGTGCCAGCAGTGGTTCCCGTTATGGCTACACCTTC.

The rearrangement joins TRBV29-1 to TRBJ1-2; TRBD1 matches at 9 bases. V was pared by 5 bases and J by 4 bases, with 5 bases of the junction left unmatched. CDR3 length: 13 amino acids. Germline CDR1 SQVTM, CDR2 ANQGSEA. CDR3 amino acids: CSVPDRGGYGYTF. The CDR3 bases are TGCAGCGTTCCGGACAGGGGAGGCTATGGCTACACCTTC.

The gene calls are TRBV5-4 and TRBJ1-6; no clear D. The CDR3 runs 15 residues. CDR1 is SGHNT and CDR2 is YYREEE in the germline V gene (reference sequence). With 3 bases removed from V and 5 bases from J, the gap between germline ends came to 12 bases. CDR3 sequence reads: CASSSQAADNSPLHF. Written as DNA, the CDR3 is TGTGCCAGCAGCTCCCAGGCAGCAGATAATTCACCCCTCCACTTT.

J is TRBJ1-4 and V is TRBV27; D not resolved. V gave up 3 bases and J gave up 4 bases, with 6 bases separating them. Germline loops: CDR1 MNHEY, CDR2 SMNVEV (reference sequence). The CDR3 is made up of 13 amino acids. This chain's CDR3 is CASSLERNEKLFF. In DNA form, the CDR3 reads TGTGCCAGCAGTTTGGAGCGTAATGAAAAACTGTTTTTT. The variable domain in full, with the rest retrieved from reference TRBV27 and TRBJ1-4, is EAQVTQNPRYLITVTGKKLTVTCSQNMNHEYMSWYRQDPGLGLRQIYYSMNVEVTDKGDVPEGYKVSRKEKRNFPLILESPSPNQTSLYFCASSLERNEKLFFGSGTQLSVL.

The chain recombines TRBV18 with TRBJ1-1; 10 positions match TRBD1. This CDR3 spans 13 amino acids. Germline V gives CDR1 KGHSH, CDR2 LQKENI. V lost 3 bases, J lost 5 bases, and 0 bases stayed unmatched. In DNA, the CDR3 is TGTGCCAGCTCACCGGACAGGGGGACTGAAGCTTTCTTT. Protein: CASSPDRGTEAFF.

V and J are TRBV4-3 and TRBJ1-1; 10 bases fit TRBD1. The CDR3 totals 16 residues. The trim removed 0 bases at V and 1 base at J, leaving 2 bases unmatched. Germline CDR1 reads LGHNA; CDR2 reads YSLEER. The CDR3 sequence is CASSQEWTGGNTEAFF. CDR3 DNA: TGCGCCAGCAGCCAAGAATGGACAGGGGGGAACACTGAAGCTTTCTTT.

This rearrangement joins TRBV27 to TRBJ2-7; tentatively, D is TRBD2 (7 bases). The V gene's germline CDR1 is MNHEY and CDR2 SMNVEV (reference sequence). The V end lost 4 bases, the J end lost 2 bases, and 15 bases lay between the germline ends. CDR3 length: 15 residues. CDR3 nucleotides: TGTGCCAGCAGTTGGGGTCGAGGGGGGGCCTACGAGCAGTACTTC. Its translation: CASSWGRGGAYEQYF.

The gene calls are TRBV5-6 and TRBJ2-7; perhaps TRBD1 as D (6 bases). V was trimmed by 2 bases and J by 0 bases, leaving 9 bases between them. This CDR3 is built from 14 residues. Germline-derived CDR1 and CDR2 are SGHDT and YYEEEE. The CDR3 loop reads CASSFGQNSYEQYF. The CDR3 DNA follows: TGTGCCAGCAGCTTCGGACAGAACTCCTACGAGCAGTACTTC.

Only one count was recorded for this clone. The chain recombines TRBV27 with TRBJ1-3; TRBD1 agrees at 7 bases. In germline, CDR1 is MNHEY, CDR2 SMNVEV (reference sequence). Germline trimming cut 5 bases from V and 0 bases from J; bases unmatched to any gene: 4. CDR3 length: 15 amino acids. The CDR3 nucleotides read TGTGCCAGCAGTCCGGACAGGACCTCTGGAAACACCATATATTTT. Its translation is CASSPDRTSGNTIYF.

The V and J genes are TRBV6-6 and TRBJ1-3; D gene uncertain. Germline-derived CDR1 and CDR2 are MNHNY and SVGAGI (reference sequence). Trimming shortened V by 5 bases and J by 4 bases, and 6 bases separated the two germline ends. The CDR3 contains 12 residues. The DNA for the CDR3 is TGTGCCAGCAGTCCCCGGGGAAACACCATATATTTT. Translation gives CASSPRGNTIYF.

The chain links TRBV20-1 to TRBJ2-4; D might be TRBD2 (5 bases). CDR1 and CDR2 (germline): DFQATT, SNEGSKA (reference sequence). There are 11 residues in the CDR3. V was clipped by 6 bases and J by 11 bases, with 14 bases between them. CDR3 bases: TGCAGTGCCGCCGATCGGGAAGTTCAGTACTTC. This codes for CSAADREVQYF.

The chain is built from TRBV4-2 and TRBJ2-3, with 11 nucleotides matching TRBD2. The germline V gene encodes CDR1 LGHNA and CDR2 YNFKEQ. The CDR3 extends over 15 amino acids. V shed 1 base, J shed 4 bases, and the junction held 1 base outside the gene matches. CDR3: CASSQGLAGPDTQYF. In DNA, the CDR3 is TGTGCCAGCAGCCAAGGACTAGCGGGGCCAGATACGCAGTATTTT.

This chain links TRBV7-6 with TRBJ1-4; D possibly corresponds to TRBD1 (6 bases). The CDR3 extends over 16 amino acids. Trimming removed 4 bases from V and 4 bases from J, with 16 bases in between. The germline CDR1 and CDR2 sequences are SGHVS and FNYEAQ. In nucleotides, the CDR3 is TGTGCCAGCAGCTCCGACGGGGGCTTTGGTAATGAAAAACTGTTTTTT. It codes for CASSSDGGFGNEKLFF. Full variable domain (remainder filled in from reference TRBV7-6 and TRBJ1-4): GAGVSQSPRYKVTKRGQDVALRCDPISGHVSLYWYRQALGQGPEFLTYFNYEAQQDKSGLPNDRFSAERPEGSISTLTIQRTEQRDSAMYRCASSSDGGFGNEKLFFGSGTQLSVL.

The gene calls are TRBV11-2 and TRBJ1-1, with 8 bases aligning to TRBD1. This CDR3 has 15 residues. Per germline, CDR1 SGHAT and CDR2 FQNNGV. V gave up 5 bases and J gave up 11 bases; unmatched junction bases: 16. The DNA of the CDR3 is TGTGCCAGCAGCCCTTGGACAGGGAGTGGATTTCGGGCTTTCTTT. This gives the protein CASSPWTGSGFRAFF.

The CDR3 DNA sequence: TGTGCCAGCAGCTTTAGGGCCGCACCTTATGGCTACACCTTC. Protein: CASSFRAAPYGYTF. The rearrangement uses TRBV5-6 and TRBJ1-2; no definite D call. V dropped 2 bases and J dropped 5 bases, with 13 bases sitting between them. Per the germline V gene, CDR1 is SGHDT and CDR2 is YYEEEE. This CDR3 contains 14 residues.

The chain recombines TRBV27 with TRBJ1-1, with TRBD1 matching 8 bases. Germline V gene sequence: CDR1 MNHEY, CDR2 SMNVEV (reference sequence). This CDR3 spans 16 amino acids. V trimming: 5 bases; J trimming: 2 bases; junction bases outside the gene matches: 10. The CDR3: CASSLTLTGVNTEAFF. CDR3 coding DNA: TGTGCCAGCAGTCTAACCCTGACAGGGGTAAACACTGAAGCTTTCTTT.

The genes are TRBV7-9 and TRBJ2-6; tentative D call: TRBD2 (6 bases). The germline V and J ends were trimmed by 2 bases and 3 bases, with 8 bases remaining between them. Germline lookup yields CDR1 SEHNR and CDR2 FQNEAQ (reference sequence). The CDR3 is made up of 15 amino acids. CDR3: CASSLSGSGANVLTF. The CDR3 DNA follows: TGTGCCAGCAGCTTATCCGGGAGTGGGGCCAACGTCCTGACTTTC. The full variable domain, rest sourced from reference TRBV7-9 and TRBJ2-6, is DTGVSQNPRHKITKRGQNVTFRCDPISEHNRLYWYRQTLGQGPEFLTYFQNEAQLEKSRLLSDRFSAERPKGSFSTLEIQRTEQGDSAMYLCASSLSGSGANVLTFGAGSRLTVL.

The J gene is TRBJ1-2, the V gene TRBV30; D not certain. V lost 8 bases and J lost 1, with 11 bases in between. The V gene's germline CDR1 is GTSNPN and CDR2 SVGIG (reference sequence). CDR3 length: 12 amino acids. DNA for the CDR3: TGTGCCATGCGGGGATTTAACTATGGCTACACCTTC. It is translated as CAMRGFNYGYTF.

CDR3 protein: CASSLGAPPNYGYTF. CDR3 DNA sequence: TGTGCCAGCAGCTTGGGGGCACCCCCTAACTATGGCTACACCTTC. V is TRBV7-9 and J is TRBJ1-2, with D possibly being TRBD1 (6 bases). Germline V gene sequence: CDR1 SEHNR, CDR2 FQNEAQ (reference sequence). CDR3 size: 15 residues. The V end lost 3 bases, the J end lost 0 bases, and 11 bases lay between the germline ends.

The chain uses TRBV27 and TRBJ1-4; maybe TRBD1 (5 bases). Germline V gene sequence: CDR1 MNHEY, CDR2 SMNVEV (reference sequence). V lost 5 bases, J lost 7 bases, and 17 bases lay in between. CDR3 length: 15 amino acids. The chain's CDR3 is CASSRRVVTGEKLFF. CDR3 in DNA: TGTGCCAGCAGTCGCAGGGTGGTCACAGGTGAAAAACTGTTTTTT.

This rearrangement joins TRBV2 to TRBJ2-1; 7 nucleotides line up with TRBD1. The CDR3 extends over 13 amino acids. Unmatched junction bases numbered 7, after V lost 6 bases and J lost 8 bases. CDR1 and CDR2 (germline): SNHLY, FYNNEI. CDR3 coding DNA: TGTGCCAGCAGAAGACAGGGTAACCATGAGCAGTTCTTC. Translation gives CASRRQGNHEQFF.

The rearrangement links TRBV13 to TRBJ1-2; possibly TRBD1 for D (5 bases). This CDR3 is 12 amino acids long. Per the germline V gene, CDR1 is PRHDT and CDR2 is FYEKMQ (reference sequence). V lost 5 bases to trimming and J lost 7 bases, with 11 bases between them. CDR3 loop: CASSEAGRGYTF. For the CDR3, the DNA is TGTGCCAGCAGCGAGGCGGGACGTGGCTACACCTTC.

The chain recombines TRBV6-4 with TRBJ2-7, with D perhaps TRBD1 or TRBD2 (6 bases each). CDR1 and CDR2 from the germline V gene are MRHNA and SNTAGT. This CDR3 spans 15 amino acids. The V and J ends lost 0 bases and 6 bases respectively, with 15 bases between them. CDR3 DNA sequence: TGTGCCAGCAGTGACTCTCCGGGGGCCCGCCGCGAGCAGTACTTC. This gives the protein CASSDSPGARREQYF.

This clone was detected once. This chain uses TRBV6-7 with TRBJ2-7, with 9 bases fitting TRBD1. TRBV6-7 is designated an ORF whose function remains uncertain. Trimming took 10 bases from V and 6 from J; bases not matched to a gene: 16. CDR3 size: 15 residues. The CDR3 here is CATIQGGTGSCEQYF. CDR3 in DNA: TGTGCCACGATTCAAGGCGGGACAGGGTCTTGCGAGCAGTACTTC.

The chain combines TRBV11-2 with TRBJ2-7, with D hard to call. This CDR3 has 14 amino acids. Germline V lookup: CDR1 SGHAT, CDR2 FQNNGV. V dropped 1 base and J dropped 4 bases, with 11 bases sitting between them. The CDR3, as DNA: TGTGCCAGCAGCTTAGGACCGACAAAATACGAGCAGTACTTC. Translation gives CASSLGPTKYEQYF.

The genes are TRBV2 and TRBJ2-7; TRBD1 matches at 9 bases. The CDR3 runs to 15 residues. The V gene end was trimmed by 4 bases and the J gene end by 2 bases; junction bases not matched to a gene: 6. The V gene's germline CDR1 is SNHLY and CDR2 FYNNEI. This CDR3 reads CASSVPTGGTYEQYF. The DNA for the CDR3 is TGTGCCAGCAGTGTCCCGACAGGGGGGACCTACGAGCAGTACTTC.

The CDR3 bases are TGTGCCAGCAGCCAAGGGACGGGGGGTAGCGCCACCGGGGAGCTGTTTTTT. Translating it yields CASSQGTGGSATGELFF. V gene TRBV4-2 combines with J gene TRBJ2-2, with 7 bases lining up with TRBD2. CDR3 length: 17 amino acids. J gave up 4 bases and V 1 base, and 9 bases lay outside the gene matches. Per the germline V gene, CDR1 is LGHNA and CDR2 is YNFKEQ.